This TCR beta chain derives from a study of T cell clonality in common variable immunodeficiency. This clone was observed a few times. Its specificity is unknown. The read finishes 3 residues shy of the CDR3 end, and the germline J gene is used to complete it. Sequencing input was equivalent genomic DNA from CVID and controls. Using immunoSEQ multiplex PCR, the repertoire was profiled, and TCRdb retains in-frame clones only, with some absent. Captured here are some 40,000 clones, none seen once; the top ten comprise 3% to 4.5%. The CDR3 totals 14 residues. Trimming shortened V by 3 bases and J by 0 bases, and 6 bases separated the two germline ends. Germline CDR1 reads LNHDA; CDR2 reads SQIVND (reference sequence). Study-level findings and limits: Compared with healthy controls, CVID subjects showed increased TCRbeta clonality, mostly in about a third. Compared with controls, CVID subjects had fewer shared TCRbeta clones.

This sequence joins TRBV19 and TRBJ1-5, with D uncertain. The receptor's source is a person aged 18-70 years in good health. The sample was peripheral blood mononuclear cells. The CDR3 loop reads CASSIRGSNQPQHF. The part of the CDR3 DNA that was read is TGTGCCAGTAGTATCCGGGGTAGCAATCAGCCC.